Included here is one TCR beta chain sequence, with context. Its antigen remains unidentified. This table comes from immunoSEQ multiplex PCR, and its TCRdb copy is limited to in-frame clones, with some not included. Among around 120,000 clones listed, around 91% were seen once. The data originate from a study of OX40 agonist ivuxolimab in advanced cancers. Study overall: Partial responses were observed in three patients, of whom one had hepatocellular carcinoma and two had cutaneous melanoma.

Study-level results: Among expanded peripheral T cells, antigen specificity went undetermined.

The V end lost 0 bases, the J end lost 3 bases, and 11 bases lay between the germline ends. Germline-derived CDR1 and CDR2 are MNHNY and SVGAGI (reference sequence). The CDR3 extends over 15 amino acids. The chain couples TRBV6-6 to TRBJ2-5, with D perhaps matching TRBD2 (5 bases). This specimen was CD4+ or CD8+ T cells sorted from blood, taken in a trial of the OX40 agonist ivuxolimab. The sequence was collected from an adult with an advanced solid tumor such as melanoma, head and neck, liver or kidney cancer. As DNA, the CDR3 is TGTGCCAGCAGTTACTCCCGCGGGCGAGAAGAGACCCAGTACTTC. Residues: CASSYSRGREETQYF.